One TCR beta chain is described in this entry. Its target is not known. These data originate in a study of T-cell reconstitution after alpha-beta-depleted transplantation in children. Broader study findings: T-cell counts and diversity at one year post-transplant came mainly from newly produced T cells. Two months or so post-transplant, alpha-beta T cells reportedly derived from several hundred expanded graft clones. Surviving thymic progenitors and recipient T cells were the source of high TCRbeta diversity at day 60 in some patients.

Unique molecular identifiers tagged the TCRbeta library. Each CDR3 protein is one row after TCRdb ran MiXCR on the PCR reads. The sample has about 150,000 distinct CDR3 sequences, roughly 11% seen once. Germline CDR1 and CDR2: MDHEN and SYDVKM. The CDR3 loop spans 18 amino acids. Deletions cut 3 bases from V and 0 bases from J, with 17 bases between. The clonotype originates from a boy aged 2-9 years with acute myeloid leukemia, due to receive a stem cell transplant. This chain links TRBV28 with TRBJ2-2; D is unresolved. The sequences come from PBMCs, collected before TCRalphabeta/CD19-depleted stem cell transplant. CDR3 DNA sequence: TGTGCCAGCAGTTTGGAAAGGCCCCTTTTGACGAACACCGGGGAGCTGTTTTTT. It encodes CASSLERPLLTNTGELFF.